This record looks at one TCR beta chain sequence and its context. The antigen remains undetermined. Other autoimmune diseases, uncontrolled infections, pregnancy or lactation led to the exclusion of patients. The PBMCs originated from less than 13 ml of fresh peripheral blood. The data derive from a study of Graves' ophthalmopathy and Graves' hyperthyroidism. Amplification of TCR beta CDR3 regions used RNA transcripts. An opening RT-PCR round employed HTBI primers and preceded a second-round multiplex PCR. A single record per CDR3 protein comes from TCRdb applying MiXCR to the multiplex PCR reads. The data contain about 240,000 distinct CDR3 sequences, roughly 50% of them singletons. Study-level findings and limits: Blood also contained most of the expanded thyroid clonotypes above 0.001 frequency.

This TCR was sampled from an adult man with Graves' ophthalmopathy. Material for sequencing was peripheral blood.

The CDR3 bases are TGTGCCAGCAGTTACCTCTCGACAGCCCCCTCTGGAAACACCATATATTTT. Translating it yields CASSYLSTAPSGNTIYF. The V and J genes are TRBV12-3 or TRBV12-4 and TRBJ1-3; D might be TRBD1 (5 bases). The CDR3 is made up of 17 amino acids. The V end was cut by 4 bases, the J end by 0 bases, with 16 bases between.